This passage covers 18 T cell receptor beta chains from one sample sequenced in a study of cytomegalovirus exposure and HLA in healthy donors. This PCR relied on a set of 60 Vbeta primers and 13 Jbeta primers. Profiled with immunoSEQ multiplex PCR; TCRdb holds only in-frame clones, not every one. The sample records more than 100,000 clones, roughly 8.8% being singletons. The sequenced sample was PBMCs. Every receptor here comes from a woman in her forties in good health and CMV-seropositive.

The CDR3 protein is CASSLKSYEQYF. As DNA, the CDR3 is TGTGCCAGCAGCTTGAAAAGTTACGAGCAGTACTTC. This chain connects TRBV13 to TRBJ2-5; D not certain. The better agreement between TRBJ2-7 and the DNA end casts doubt on the J call. Looked up from germline, CDR1 is PRHDT and CDR2 is FYEKMQ (reference sequence). This CDR3 contains 12 residues.

V is TRBV27 and J is TRBJ2-7; possible D gene TRBD1, 5 bases. Trimming removed 1 base from V and 9 bases from J, with 13 bases in between. The CDR3 is 13 amino acids. Germline CDR1 MNHEY, CDR2 SMNVEV (reference sequence). In nucleotides, the CDR3 is TGTGCCAGCAGTTTATTGGACAACCCGAGGCAGTACTTC. Its protein is CASSLLDNPRQYF.

J is TRBJ1-5 and V is TRBV5-1; no firm D call. V lost 1 base and J 5 bases, leaving 7 bases between the germline ends. CDR3 length equals 13 residues. Germline V gives CDR1 SGHRS, CDR2 YFSETQ. In DNA, the CDR3 is TGCGCCAGCAGCTTGTATCTCGATCAGCCCCAGCATTTT. Translating it yields CASSLYLDQPQHF. Filled out from reference TRBV5-1 and TRBJ1-5, the complete variable domain reads KAGVTQTPRYLIKTRGQQVTLSCSPISGHRSVSWYQQTPGQGLQFLFEYFSETQRNKGNFPGRFSGRQFSNSRSEMNVSTLELGDSALYLCASSLYLDQPQHFGDGTRLSIL.

Turning to this clone: Other DNA sequences in the same sample also yield this CDR3. The gene calls are TRBV5-4 and TRBJ2-5; TRBD1 matches at 11 bases. Germline V gives CDR1 SGHNT, CDR2 YYREEE (reference sequence). The CDR3 runs 15 residues. Losses at the gene ends were 4 bases for V and 2 bases for J; bases not matched to a gene: 4. The CDR3 DNA reads TGTGCCAGCAGCCTCGGGACAGGGGGTCAAGAGACCCAGTACTTC. It translates to CASSLGTGGQETQYF.

The rearrangement uses TRBV19 and TRBJ2-6; the D gene is possibly TRBD1 (5 bases). Per the germline V gene, CDR1 is LNHDA and CDR2 is SQIVND (reference sequence). V was shortened by 7 bases and J by 2 bases, with 15 bases between the two germline ends. The length of the CDR3 is 16 residues. CDR3 sequence (DNA): TGTGCCAGTACCTCTATGGAAGGGGCTGGGGCCAACGTCCTGACTTTC. The encoded protein is CASTSMEGAGANVLTF.

The V call is TRBV7-8, the J call TRBJ1-5, with a tentative D call TRBD1 (6 bases). CDR3 length equals 15 residues. CDR1 is SGHVS and CDR2 is FQNEAQ in the germline V gene. Trimming shortened V by 4 bases and J by 7 bases, and 17 bases separated the two germline ends. CDR3 in DNA: TGTGCCAGCAGCTCCGCGAGAGGGGGTGAACAGCCCCAGCATTTT. Protein product: CASSSARGGEQPQHF.

The chain recombines TRBV5-1 with TRBJ1-4; D is perhaps TRBD1 (6 bases). V lost 3 bases and J lost 8, with 17 bases in between. Germline V gene lookup returns CDR1 SGHRS and CDR2 YFSETQ. The CDR3 is 15 residues long. CDR3 sequence: CASSSLQGSGEKLFF. The CDR3 coding sequence is TGCGCCAGCAGCTCCTTACAGGGTTCGGGCGAAAAACTGTTTTTT.

This clone has more than one count but fewer than ten. The J gene is TRBJ1-2, the V gene TRBV5-1; D is perhaps TRBD1 (6 bases). CDR3 length equals 15 residues. V shed 0 bases and J shed 8 bases, with 17 bases lying between them. Germline CDR1 SGHRS, CDR2 YFSETQ. The CDR3 DNA reads as TGCGCCAGCAGCTTGGTTAGGACAGCGGAGGAAGGCTACACCTTC. Amino acids: CASSLVRTAEEGYTF.

V gene TRBV9 combines with J gene TRBJ2-1; 8 bases agree with TRBD2. Losses at the gene ends were 6 bases for V and 2 bases for J; bases not matched to a gene: 7. Germline loops: CDR1 SGDLS, CDR2 YYNGEE. There are 15 residues in the CDR3. CDR3 sequence (DNA): TGTGCCAGCACCAAAACGGGACTAGCCTACAATGAGCAGTTCTTC. It yields the protein CASTKTGLAYNEQFF.

The chain couples TRBV5-1 to TRBJ2-3, with D tentatively TRBD1 (6 bases). The CDR3 is 15 residues long. V was pared by 5 bases and J by 0 bases, with 13 bases between. Per germline, CDR1 SGHRS and CDR2 YFSETQ. CDR3 in DNA: TGCGCCAGCAGTACTACAGGGTTTAGCACAGATACGCAGTATTTT. Encoded protein: CASSTTGFSTDTQYF. Drawing the rest from reference TRBV5-1 and TRBJ2-3, the complete variable domain is KAGVTQTPRYLIKTRGQQVTLSCSPISGHRSVSWYQQTPGQGLQFLFEYFSETQRNKGNFPGRFSGRQFSNSRSEMNVSTLELGDSALYLCASSTTGFSTDTQYFGPGTRLTVL.

The chain has TRBV18 and TRBJ2-5, with 9 bases aligning to TRBD1. This CDR3 region has 12 residues. CDR1 and CDR2 (germline): KGHSH, LQKENI. Trimming removed 6 bases from V and 5 bases from J; junction bases left unmatched: 1. Written as DNA, the CDR3 is TGTGCCAGCTCTGACAGGGGGGAGACCCAGTACTTC. Residues: CASSDRGETQYF.

This clone was seen more than once but under ten times. The V call is TRBV5-1, the J call TRBJ2-2; 7 nucleotides align to TRBD1. The germline V gene encodes CDR1 SGHRS and CDR2 YFSETQ. The CDR3 has 16 residues. Trimming took 3 bases from V and 0 from J; bases not matched to a gene: 5. The CDR3 DNA sequence: TGCGCCAGCAGCTACTGGACAGGAACGAACACCGGGGAGCTGTTTTTT. It is translated as CASSYWTGTNTGELFF.

The chain recombines TRBV19 with TRBJ2-3; possibly TRBD1 for D (6 bases). Per the germline V gene, CDR1 is LNHDA and CDR2 is SQIVND (reference sequence). There are 13 residues in the CDR3. The V gene lost 3 bases and the J gene lost 3 bases, with 7 bases spanning the gap. CDR3: CASSIQGTDTQYF. In DNA, the CDR3 is TGTGCCAGTAGTATTCAGGGGACAGATACGCAGTATTTT.

A few counts support this clone. The CDR3 nucleotides read TGTGCCAGCAGCCTGGGGGACAGGGATCTATATGGCTACACCTTC. The encoded protein is CASSLGDRDLYGYTF. The genes are TRBV5-4 and TRBJ1-2; 9 bases align to TRBD1. Germline V gene sequence: CDR1 SGHNT, CDR2 YYREEE (reference sequence). V was clipped by 4 bases and J by 5 bases; unmatched bases: 9. This CDR3 spans 15 amino acids.

In its sample, this clone was seen a few times. The chain has TRBV15 and TRBJ1-3; D uncertain. The germline V gene has CDR1 LNHNV and CDR2 YYDKDF (reference sequence). Trimming shortened V by 1 base and J by 2 bases, and 9 bases separated the two germline ends. This CDR3 region has 15 residues. CDR3 nucleotide sequence: TGTGCCACCAGCAGAGCTGTGCAGGCTGGAAACACCATATATTTT. The encoded protein is CATSRAVQAGNTIYF.

This chain uses TRBV19 with TRBJ2-3; 7 nucleotides agree with TRBD1. Germline CDR1 and CDR2: LNHDA and SQIVND (reference sequence). The CDR3 consists of 17 residues. With V trimmed by 2 bases and J by 0 bases, 8 bases remained unmatched. The chain's CDR3 is CASSITPDRTSTDTQYF. The CDR3 DNA reads TGTGCCAGTAGTATAACCCCGGACAGGACCAGCACAGATACGCAGTATTTT.

This rearrangement joins TRBV7-2 to TRBJ2-2; TRBD1 aligns across 9 bases. Germline loops: CDR1 SGHTA, CDR2 FQGNSA. This CDR3 region has 15 residues. With 4 bases clipped from V and 7 bases from J, the junction kept 7 bases outside the gene matches. CDR3 residues: CASSSLGTGLGELFF. The CDR3 nucleotides read TGTGCCAGCAGCTCCCTCGGGACAGGGCTCGGGGAGCTGTTTTTT.

This chain links TRBV18 with TRBJ1-2, with D unclear. CDR1 is KGHSH and CDR2 is LQKENI in the germline V gene. There are 14 residues in the CDR3. The V gene lost 3 bases and the J gene lost 7 bases, with 15 bases spanning the gap. For the CDR3, the DNA is TGTGCCAGCTCACCGTTGGAGGGTAATGCTGGCTACACCTTC. Its translation is CASSPLEGNAGYTF. Using reference TRBV18 and TRBJ1-2 for the parts outside the CDR3, the full variable domain is NAGVMQNPRHLVRRRGQEARLRCSPMKGHSHVYWYRQLPEEGLKFMVYLQKENIIDESGMPKERFSAEFPKEGPSILRIQQVVRGDSAAYFCASSPLEGNAGYTFGSGTRLTVV.